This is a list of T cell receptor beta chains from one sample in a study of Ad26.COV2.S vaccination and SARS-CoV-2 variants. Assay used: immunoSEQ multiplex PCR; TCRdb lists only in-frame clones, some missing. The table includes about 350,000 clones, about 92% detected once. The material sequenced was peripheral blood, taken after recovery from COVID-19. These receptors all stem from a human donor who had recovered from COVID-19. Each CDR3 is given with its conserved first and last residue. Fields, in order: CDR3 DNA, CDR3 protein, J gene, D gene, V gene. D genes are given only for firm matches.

TGTGCCAGCAGCCTAAGACAGGGAGGTGGCTACACCTTC CASSLRQGGGYTF TRBJ1-2 TRBD1 TRBV7-2
TGTGCCAGCTCACCTAAGCAGGACCTGAACACTGAAGCTTTCTTT CASSPKQDLNTEAFF TRBJ1-1 - TRBV18
TGTGCCAGCAGCTTAGCGGGGGGGATAAAGCGAACCCATGACAATGAGCAGTTCTTC CASSLAGGIKRTHDNEQFF TRBJ2-1 TRBD2 TRBV11-3
TGTGCCAGCAGTTACCCCCCCAGTTCGACATCCTACACCTTC CASSYPPSSTSYTF TRBJ1-2 - TRBV6-2/TRBV6-3
TGCGCCAGCAGCCAAGTTACGGAGATCACTGAAGCTTTCTTT CASSQVTEITEAFF TRBJ1-1 - TRBV4-1
TGTGCCAGCGGAGGGTTGAGGTTCACCGGGGAGCTGTTTTTT CASGGLRFTGELFF TRBJ2-2 - TRBV7-9
TGTGCCACCGAAGACAGCTGGACAGGGGAAGCTTTCTTT CATEDSWTGEAFF TRBJ1-1 TRBD1 TRBV24-1
TGTGCCAGCAGTTACTCGCCCAGGGGAACCTACGAGCAGTACTTC CASSYSPRGTYEQYF TRBJ2-7 - TRBV6-5
TGCAGCGTTGAAACGGGTTGGAGGCAGGGAGCCTACGAGCAGTACTTC CSVETGWRQGAYEQYF TRBJ2-7 - TRBV29-1
TGCGCCAGCAGCTTGGAAGGCCAGGGAACGGATGGCTACACCTTC CASSLEGQGTDGYTF TRBJ1-2 - TRBV5-1